The 21 T cell receptor beta chains below were found in one sample sequenced in a study of technical replicates of blood from four donors (TCRdb year 2017). Receptor libraries were prepared by the immunoSEQ multiplex PCR assay. TCRdb mirrors the immuneACCESS table, restricted to in-frame sequences. Some clones are absent from its copies; in checked studies, under half trace to an unresolved V gene, and the reason for the others is unknown. The sample table contains tens of thousands of clones; only one count was recorded for more than 85% of them. Roughly 4.5% of the sample is in the top ten clones. The source material was PBMCs. The receptor source for this set is a human donor in good health. Some clones in this sample may be carry-over from other donors' samples.

CDR3 amino acids: CASSLLLAGLNTQYF. DNA for the CDR3: TGTGCCAGCAGCTTATTACTAGCGGGACTCAATACGCAGTATTTT. This chain joins TRBV7-2 and TRBJ2-3, with TRBD2 matching over 10 bases. Germline V gives CDR1 SGHTA, CDR2 FQGNSA. Trimming removed 2 bases from V and 7 bases from J; junction bases left unmatched: 6. CDR3 length: 15 residues.

By sample share, this clone is medium-sized (0.01 to 0.1%). The rearrangement uses TRBV7-3 and TRBJ1-2, with 7 bases lining up with TRBD1. V shed 2 bases and J 8 bases; nucleotides not matched to a gene: 8. The germline CDR1 and CDR2 sequences are SGHTA and FQGTGA. The length of the CDR3 is 14 residues. CDR3 amino acids: CASSLYRRGKGYTF. The CDR3 DNA reads TGTGCCAGCAGCTTATATCGCAGGGGGAAAGGCTACACCTTC.

The chain links TRBV7-2 to TRBJ1-1; D possibly corresponds to TRBD1 (6 bases). Germline V gene data show CDR1 as SGHTA and CDR2 as FQGNSA. Trimming took off 4 bases at V and 2 bases at J, with 14 bases between the two ends. CDR3 size: 15 residues. This CDR3 reads CASSSPLTGNTEAFF. DNA for the CDR3: TGTGCCAGCAGCTCCCCCCTGACAGGCAACACTGAAGCTTTCTTT.

This sequence joins TRBV18 and TRBJ2-7; no definite D call. CDR3 size: 12 residues. Germline CDR1 reads KGHSH; CDR2 reads LQKENI. The V end was cut by 2 bases, the J end by 3 bases, with 5 bases between. The CDR3 sequence: CASSPRSYEQYF. CDR3 DNA sequence: TGTGCCAGCTCACCAAGGAGCTACGAGCAGTACTTC.

V gene TRBV7-2 combines with J gene TRBJ2-1; 7 nucleotides line up with TRBD2. The germline CDR1 and CDR2 sequences are SGHTA and FQGNSA. Trimming at V came to 3 bases and at J to 7 bases, leaving 6 bases not matched to a gene. The CDR3 spans 14 residues. In DNA form, the CDR3 reads TGTGCCAGCAGCTTGTGGGAGGGCCCGAATGAGCAGTTCTTC. This gives the protein CASSLWEGPNEQFF.

The chain joins TRBV15 to TRBJ2-7, with a tentative D call TRBD2 (6 bases). Germline V gene lookup returns CDR1 LNHNV and CDR2 YYDKDF (reference sequence). The CDR3 has 14 residues. The V and J ends lost 0 bases and 2 bases respectively, with 8 bases between them. DNA of the CDR3: TGTGCCACCAGCAGAGAGGGACTTACCTACGAGCAGTACTTC. Its protein is CATSREGLTYEQYF.

V and J are TRBV18 and TRBJ1-2; no reliable D call. The CDR3 contains 14 residues. With 3 bases removed from V and 8 bases from J, the gap between germline ends came to 16 bases. CDR1 and CDR2 (germline): KGHSH, LQKENI. The CDR3 sequence: CASSPISLAGGYTF. CDR3 coding DNA: TGTGCCAGCTCACCGATCTCACTAGCGGGAGGCTACACCTTC.

The chain couples TRBV7-8 to TRBJ2-1; 8 nucleotides line up with TRBD2. Germline V CDR1 and CDR2: SGHVS, FQNEAQ. Trimming cost V 4 bases and J 11 bases; bases outside gene matches: 10. This CDR3 comprises 14 residues. This CDR3 reads CASSSSSGPGKQFF. The DNA for the CDR3 is TGTGCCAGCAGCTCATCTAGCGGGCCTGGCAAGCAGTTCTTC. Variable domain in full (rest from reference TRBV7-8 and TRBJ2-1): GAGVSQSPRYKVAKRGQDVALRCDPISGHVSLFWYQQALGQGPEFLTYFQNEAQLDKSGLPSDRFFAERPEGSVSTLKIQRTQQEDSAVYLCASSSSSGPGKQFFGPGTRLTVL.

This chain links TRBV18 with TRBJ2-1; 7 bases are a match to TRBD2. The CDR3 totals 14 residues. Germline V gene lookup returns CDR1 KGHSH and CDR2 LQKENI. The junction had 2 bases not matched to a gene; V was cut back by 3 bases and J by 3 bases. Written as DNA, the CDR3 is TGTGCCAGCTCACCGTGGGGGGGCTACAATGAGCAGTTCTTC. Its protein is CASSPWGGYNEQFF. The variable domain in full, with the rest retrieved from reference TRBV18 and TRBJ2-1, is NAGVMQNPRHLVRRRGQEARLRCSPMKGHSHVYWYRQLPEEGLKFMVYLQKENIIDESGMPKERFSAEFPKEGPSILRIQQVVRGDSAAYFCASSPWGGYNEQFFGPGTRLTVL.

The genes are TRBV6-1 and TRBJ2-7; 7 bases fit TRBD1. Germline CDR1 MNHNS, CDR2 SASEGT. V was clipped by 7 bases and J by 2 bases; unmatched bases: 11. This CDR3 comprises 15 residues. CDR3 protein: CASILSVGTAYEQYF. The CDR3 bases are TGTGCCAGCATCTTATCAGTAGGGACAGCCTACGAGCAGTACTTC.

The CDR3 spells CSPLAGGRDTQYF. CDR3 nucleotides: TGCAGCCCCTTAGCGGGAGGGCGGGATACGCAGTATTTT. The chain is built from TRBV29-1 and TRBJ2-3, with 11 bases matching TRBD2. Per germline, CDR1 SQVTM and CDR2 ANQGSEA. This CDR3 has 13 residues. V lost 8 bases, J lost 6 bases, and 7 bases stayed unmatched.

The chain combines TRBV5-1 with TRBJ2-7; 9 bases align to TRBD2. The CDR3 is 15 amino acids. Germline values: CDR1 SGHRS, CDR2 YFSETQ. J was trimmed by 7 bases and V by 5 bases; bases with no gene match: 13. CDR3 bases: TGCGCCAGCAGTCCTCGGCGGGAGGGCCCTAGGGAGCAGTACTTC. This encodes CASSPRREGPREQYF.

A word on this clone: Relative to the germline gene, one junction end is altered; a read error may explain this. This rearrangement joins TRBV5-1 to TRBJ2-3, with TRBD2 matching 14 bases. This CDR3 spans 18 amino acids. Germline loops: CDR1 SGHRS, CDR2 YFSETQ. CDR3 bases: TGCGCCAGCAGTTTGGCATTCGGGACTAGCGGGGGTGCAGATACGCAGTATTTT. Protein sequence: CASSLAFGTSGGADTQYF.

The chain joins TRBV7-9 to TRBJ2-5; 7 nucleotides align to TRBD2. V was pared by 1 base and J by 5 bases, with 4 bases of the junction left unmatched. Germline-derived CDR1 and CDR2 are SEHNR and FQNEAQ (reference sequence). This CDR3 region has 14 residues. CDR3 region: CASSLGLAVETQYF. DNA of the CDR3: TGTGCCAGCAGCTTAGGGCTAGCGGTGGAGACCCAGTACTTC.

The chain links TRBV5-6 to TRBJ1-4; possible D gene TRBD1, 6 bases. The germline V gene has CDR1 SGHDT and CDR2 YYEEEE. V lost 4 bases and J lost 8, with 18 bases in between. The CDR3 is 15 residues long. Here the CDR3 DNA reads TGTGCCAGCAGCCACCGTGGGGGCGCGACCGAAAAACTGTTTTTT. It translates to CASSHRGGATEKLFF.

CDR3 region: CASSLARGTNYGYTF. For the CDR3, the DNA is TGTGCCAGCAGCTTAGCCCGGGGAACTAACTATGGCTACACCTTC. The gene calls are TRBV6-5 and TRBJ1-2; D gene unclear. CDR1 is MNHEY and CDR2 is SVGAGI in the germline V gene. Trimming took 6 bases from V and 0 from J, leaving 14 bases between them. This CDR3 spans 15 amino acids.

The V call is TRBV4-1, the J call TRBJ2-7; the match to TRBD2 covers 8 bases. V dropped 4 bases and J dropped 1; count of bases not matched to a gene: 12. Germline CDR1 reads MGHRA; CDR2 reads YSYEKL. The CDR3 totals 17 residues. The CDR3 nucleotides read TGCGCCAGCAGCCGATCCCGGCTAGCGGGTGAATCCTACGAGCAGTACTTC. Translation gives CASSRSRLAGESYEQYF.

The chain recombines TRBV29-1 with TRBJ2-7; the match to TRBD2 covers 8 bases. Trimming at V came to 5 bases and at J to 4 bases, leaving 7 bases not matched to a gene. Germline CDR1 SQVTM, CDR2 ANQGSEA. This CDR3 spans 13 amino acids. CDR3 residues: CSVTGTSNYEQYF. In nucleotides, the CDR3 is TGCAGCGTTACCGGGACTAGTAATTACGAGCAGTACTTC.

This chain links TRBV5-6 with TRBJ1-4; 11 bases line up with TRBD1. Germline loops: CDR1 SGHDT, CDR2 YYEEEE. The CDR3 contains 15 residues. The J segment lost 8 bases and the V segment lost 4 bases, leaving 7 bases of the junction unmatched. CDR3 protein: CASSGTGGSWEKLFF. As DNA, the CDR3 is TGTGCCAGCAGCGGGACAGGGGGAAGTTGGGAAAAACTGTTTTTT.

This clone has a handful of counts. The chain employs TRBV29-1 and TRBJ1-1; D possibly corresponds to TRBD1 (5 bases). This CDR3 is built from 12 residues. Trimming removed 5 bases at V and 1 base at J, with 8 bases between. CDR1 and CDR2 (germline): SQVTM, ANQGSEA. This CDR3 reads CSVQGGNTEAFF. In DNA form, the CDR3 reads TGCAGCGTTCAGGGAGGGAACACTGAAGCTTTCTTT.

This clone was picked up one time. The V and J genes are TRBV7-9 and TRBJ2-7; D gene uncertain. Trimming cost V 4 bases and J 5 bases, with 9 bases left between them. This CDR3 comprises 12 residues. Per germline, CDR1 SEHNR and CDR2 FQNEAQ (reference sequence). The CDR3 loop is CASSSDSHEQYF. DNA for the CDR3: TGTGCCAGCAGCTCAGATTCGCACGAGCAGTACTTC.